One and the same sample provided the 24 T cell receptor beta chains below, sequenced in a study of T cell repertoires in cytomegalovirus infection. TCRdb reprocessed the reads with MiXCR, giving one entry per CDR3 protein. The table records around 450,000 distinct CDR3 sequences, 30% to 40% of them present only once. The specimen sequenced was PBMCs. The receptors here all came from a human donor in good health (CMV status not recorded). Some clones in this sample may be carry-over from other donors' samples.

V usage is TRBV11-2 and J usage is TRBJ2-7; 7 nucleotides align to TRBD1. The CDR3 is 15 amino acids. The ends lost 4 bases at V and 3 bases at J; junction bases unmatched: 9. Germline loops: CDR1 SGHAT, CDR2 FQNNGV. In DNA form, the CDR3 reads TGTGCCAGCAGCTACCCCCGGACAGGACACTACGAGCAGTACTTC. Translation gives CASSYPRTGHYEQYF.

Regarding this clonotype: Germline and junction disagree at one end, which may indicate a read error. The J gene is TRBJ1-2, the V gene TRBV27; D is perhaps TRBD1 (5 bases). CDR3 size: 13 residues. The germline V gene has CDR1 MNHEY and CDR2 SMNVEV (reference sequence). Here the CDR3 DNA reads TGTGCCAGCATTTTATACGGGACCTATGGCTACACCTTC. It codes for CASILYGTYGYTF.

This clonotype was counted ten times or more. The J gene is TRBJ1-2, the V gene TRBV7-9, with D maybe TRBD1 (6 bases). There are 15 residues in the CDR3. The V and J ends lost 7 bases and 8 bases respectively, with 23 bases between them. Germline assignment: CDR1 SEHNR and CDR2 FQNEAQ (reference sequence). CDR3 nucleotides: TGTGCCAGCAACCCCCTGACAGGAGCGATAGGCGGCTACACCTTC. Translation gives CASNPLTGAIGGYTF.

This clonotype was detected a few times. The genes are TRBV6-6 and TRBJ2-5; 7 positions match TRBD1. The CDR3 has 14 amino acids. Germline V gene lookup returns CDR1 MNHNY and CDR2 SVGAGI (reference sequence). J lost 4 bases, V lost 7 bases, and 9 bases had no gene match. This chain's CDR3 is CASTRQGGGETQYF. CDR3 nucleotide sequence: TGTGCCAGCACCAGACAGGGCGGAGGAGAGACCCAGTACTTC.

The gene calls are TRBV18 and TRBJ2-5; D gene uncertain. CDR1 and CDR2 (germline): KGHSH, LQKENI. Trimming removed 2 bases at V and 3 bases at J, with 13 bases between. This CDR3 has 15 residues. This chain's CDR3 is CASSPARAAKETQYF. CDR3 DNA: TGTGCCAGCTCACCAGCGCGCGCGGCCAAAGAGACCCAGTACTTC. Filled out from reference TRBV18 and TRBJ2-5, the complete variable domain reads NAGVMQNPRHLVRRRGQEARLRCSPMKGHSHVYWYRQLPEEGLKFMVYLQKENIIDESGMPKERFSAEFPKEGPSILRIQQVVRGDSAAYFCASSPARAAKETQYFGPGTRLLVL.

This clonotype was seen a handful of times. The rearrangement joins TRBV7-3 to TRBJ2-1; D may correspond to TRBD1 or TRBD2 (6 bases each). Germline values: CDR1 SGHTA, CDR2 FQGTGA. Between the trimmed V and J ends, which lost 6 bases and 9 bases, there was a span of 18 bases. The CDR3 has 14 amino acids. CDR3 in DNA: TGTGCCAGCAGTGCGGGACACCAATCCAGTGAGCAGTTCTTC. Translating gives CASSAGHQSSEQFF.

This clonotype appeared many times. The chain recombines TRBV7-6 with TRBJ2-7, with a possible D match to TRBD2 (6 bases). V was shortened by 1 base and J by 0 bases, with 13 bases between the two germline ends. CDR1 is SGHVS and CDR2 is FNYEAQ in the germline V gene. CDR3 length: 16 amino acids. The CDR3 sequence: CASSLGWRGLSYEQYF. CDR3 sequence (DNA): TGTGCCAGCAGCTTAGGATGGAGGGGTCTCTCCTACGAGCAGTACTTC.

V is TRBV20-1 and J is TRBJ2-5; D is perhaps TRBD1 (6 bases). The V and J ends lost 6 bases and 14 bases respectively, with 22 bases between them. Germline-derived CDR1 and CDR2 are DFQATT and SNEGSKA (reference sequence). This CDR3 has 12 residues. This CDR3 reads CSATEGGETNYF. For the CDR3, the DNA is TGCAGTGCCACAGAAGGGGGAGAGACCAACTACTTC.

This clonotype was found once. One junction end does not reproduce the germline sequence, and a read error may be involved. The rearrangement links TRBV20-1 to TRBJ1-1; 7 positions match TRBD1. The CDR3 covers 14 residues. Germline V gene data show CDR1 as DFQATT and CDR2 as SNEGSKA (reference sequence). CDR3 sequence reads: CSARGPRGNTEALF. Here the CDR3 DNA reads TGCAGTGCTAGAGGCCCCAGGGGGAACACTGAAGCTTTATTT.

The DNA for the CDR3 is TGTGCCAGCAGCCAAGATCAGGCGAGCTCTGGAAACACCATATATTTT. As protein: CASSQDQASSGNTIYF. This rearrangement joins TRBV4-2 to TRBJ1-3; no definite D call. The CDR3 extends over 16 amino acids. V lost 0 bases and J lost 0, with 9 bases in between. Germline loops: CDR1 LGHNA, CDR2 YNFKEQ.

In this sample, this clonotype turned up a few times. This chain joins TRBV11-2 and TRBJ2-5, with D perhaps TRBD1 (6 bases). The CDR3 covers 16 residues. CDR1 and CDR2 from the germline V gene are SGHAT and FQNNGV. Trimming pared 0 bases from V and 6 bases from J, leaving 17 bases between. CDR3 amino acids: CASSLELTGAEKTQYF. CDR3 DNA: TGTGCCAGCAGCTTAGAGTTGACAGGAGCGGAGAAGACCCAGTACTTC.

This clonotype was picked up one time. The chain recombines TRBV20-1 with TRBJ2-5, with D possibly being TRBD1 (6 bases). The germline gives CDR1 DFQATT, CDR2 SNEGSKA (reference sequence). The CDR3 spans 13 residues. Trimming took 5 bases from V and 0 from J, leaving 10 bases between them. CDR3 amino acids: CSADRRYQETQYF. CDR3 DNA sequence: TGCAGTGCTGACAGGCGATACCAAGAGACCCAGTACTTC.

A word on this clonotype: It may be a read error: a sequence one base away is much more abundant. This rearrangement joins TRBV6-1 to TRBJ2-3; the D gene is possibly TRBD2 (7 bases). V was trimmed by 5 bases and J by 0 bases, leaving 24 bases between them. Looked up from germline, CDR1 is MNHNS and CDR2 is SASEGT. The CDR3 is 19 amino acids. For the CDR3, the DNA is TGTGCCAGCAGTCCGCCTAGGGGGGGGTCCGGGTTTAGCACAGATACGCAGTATTTT. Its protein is CASSPPRGGSGFSTDTQYF.

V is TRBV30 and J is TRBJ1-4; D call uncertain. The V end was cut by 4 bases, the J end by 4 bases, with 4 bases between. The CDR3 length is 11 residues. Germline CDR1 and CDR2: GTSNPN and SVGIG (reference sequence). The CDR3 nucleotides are TGTGCCTGGACTAGTAATGAAAAACTGTTTTTT. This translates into CAWTSNEKLFF. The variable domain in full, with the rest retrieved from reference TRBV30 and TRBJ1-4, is SQTIHQWPATLVQPVGSPLSLECTVEGTSNPNLYWYRQAAGRGLQLLFYSVGIGQISSEVPQNLSASRPQDRQFILSSKKLLLSDSGFYLCAWTSNEKLFFGSGTQLSVL.

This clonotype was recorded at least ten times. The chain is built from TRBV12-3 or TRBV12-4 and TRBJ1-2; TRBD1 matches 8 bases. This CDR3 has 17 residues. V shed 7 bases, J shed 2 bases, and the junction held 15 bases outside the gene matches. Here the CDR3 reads CASNGLRGPRGNYGYTF. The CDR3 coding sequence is TGTGCCAGCAACGGCCTCAGGGGGCCTCGAGGGAACTATGGCTACACCTTC.

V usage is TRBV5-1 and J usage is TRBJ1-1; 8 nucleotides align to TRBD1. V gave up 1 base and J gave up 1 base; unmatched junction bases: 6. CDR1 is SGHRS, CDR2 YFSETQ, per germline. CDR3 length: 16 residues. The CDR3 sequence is CASSLRAGGENTEAFF. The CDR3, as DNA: TGCGCCAGCAGCTTGCGGGCAGGGGGCGAGAACACTGAAGCTTTCTTT.

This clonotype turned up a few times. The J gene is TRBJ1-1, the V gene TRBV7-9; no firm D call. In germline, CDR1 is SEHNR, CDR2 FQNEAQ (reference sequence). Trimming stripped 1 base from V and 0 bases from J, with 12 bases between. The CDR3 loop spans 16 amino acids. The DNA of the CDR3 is TGTGCCAGCAGCTTAGATGAGCACTCCATGAACACTGAAGCTTTCTTT. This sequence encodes CASSLDEHSMNTEAFF.

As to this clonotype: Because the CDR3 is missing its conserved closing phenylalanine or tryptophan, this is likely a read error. CDR3 amino acids: CASRDRVSYNEQFL. For the CDR3, the DNA is TGTGCCAGCAGAGACAGGGTGTCCTACAATGAGCAGTTCTTA. The V and J genes are TRBV2 and TRBJ2-1; 7 nucleotides align to TRBD1. The CDR3 contains 14 residues. Germline CDR1 SNHLY, CDR2 FYNNEI. With V trimmed by 6 bases and J by 1 base, 3 bases remained unmatched.

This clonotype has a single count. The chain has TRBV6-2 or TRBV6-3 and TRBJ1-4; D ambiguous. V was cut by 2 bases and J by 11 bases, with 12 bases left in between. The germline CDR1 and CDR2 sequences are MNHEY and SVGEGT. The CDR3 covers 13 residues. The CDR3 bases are TGTGCCAGCAGTTACGATGGAAGTGGGAAACTGTTTTTT. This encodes CASSYDGSGKLFF.

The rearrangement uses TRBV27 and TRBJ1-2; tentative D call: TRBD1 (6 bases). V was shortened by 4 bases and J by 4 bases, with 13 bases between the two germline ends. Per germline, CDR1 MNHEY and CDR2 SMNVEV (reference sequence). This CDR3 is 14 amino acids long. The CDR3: CASSSFTGSYGYTF. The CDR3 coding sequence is TGTGCCAGCAGTTCCTTTACAGGGAGCTATGGCTACACCTTC.

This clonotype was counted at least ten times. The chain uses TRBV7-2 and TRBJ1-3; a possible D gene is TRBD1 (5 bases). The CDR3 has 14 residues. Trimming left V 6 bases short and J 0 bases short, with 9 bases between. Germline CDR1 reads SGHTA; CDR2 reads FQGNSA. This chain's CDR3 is CASSPGPSGNTIYF. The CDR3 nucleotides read TGTGCCAGCAGTCCGGGACCCTCTGGAAACACCATATATTTT.

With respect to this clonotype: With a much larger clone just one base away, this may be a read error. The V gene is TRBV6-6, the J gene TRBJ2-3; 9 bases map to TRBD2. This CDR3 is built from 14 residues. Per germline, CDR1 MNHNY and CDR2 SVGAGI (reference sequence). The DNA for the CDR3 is TGTCCCAGCAGGCGGACTAGCGACACAGATACGCAGTATTTT. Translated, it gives CPSRRTSDTDTQYF.

The CDR3 DNA reads TGTGCCAGCAGTTCATTGGGGGGCGCGTGGGATGAGCAGTTCTTC. Amino acid sequence: CASSSLGGAWDEQFF. The V gene is TRBV6-2 or TRBV6-3, the J gene TRBJ2-1, with D perhaps given as TRBD1 or TRBD2 (6 bases each). V was cut by 4 bases and J by 8 bases, with 18 bases left in between. Germline V gene data show CDR1 as MNHEY and CDR2 as SVGEGT. This CDR3 region has 15 residues.

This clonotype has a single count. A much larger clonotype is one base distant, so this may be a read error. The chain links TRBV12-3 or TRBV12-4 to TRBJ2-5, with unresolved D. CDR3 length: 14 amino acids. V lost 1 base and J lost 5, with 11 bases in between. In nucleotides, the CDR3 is TGTGCCAGCAGTTTAGTGCTCCGGGTGGAGACCCAGTACTTC. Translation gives CASSLVLRVETQYF.